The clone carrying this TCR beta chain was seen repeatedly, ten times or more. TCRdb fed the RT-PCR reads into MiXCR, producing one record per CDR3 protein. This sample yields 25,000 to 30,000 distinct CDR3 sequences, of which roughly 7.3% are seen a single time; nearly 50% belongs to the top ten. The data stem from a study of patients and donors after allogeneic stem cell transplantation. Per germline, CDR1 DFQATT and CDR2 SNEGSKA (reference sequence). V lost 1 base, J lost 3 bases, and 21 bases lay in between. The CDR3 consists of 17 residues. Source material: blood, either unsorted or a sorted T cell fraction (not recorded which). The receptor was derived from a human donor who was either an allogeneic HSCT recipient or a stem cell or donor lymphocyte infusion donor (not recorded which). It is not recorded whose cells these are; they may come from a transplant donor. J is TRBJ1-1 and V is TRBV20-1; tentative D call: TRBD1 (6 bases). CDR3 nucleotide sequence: TGCAGTGCTAGAGGGCGGGGAACAGGGCGCCGTTACACTGAAGCTTTCTTT. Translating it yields CSARGRGTGRRYTEAFF.